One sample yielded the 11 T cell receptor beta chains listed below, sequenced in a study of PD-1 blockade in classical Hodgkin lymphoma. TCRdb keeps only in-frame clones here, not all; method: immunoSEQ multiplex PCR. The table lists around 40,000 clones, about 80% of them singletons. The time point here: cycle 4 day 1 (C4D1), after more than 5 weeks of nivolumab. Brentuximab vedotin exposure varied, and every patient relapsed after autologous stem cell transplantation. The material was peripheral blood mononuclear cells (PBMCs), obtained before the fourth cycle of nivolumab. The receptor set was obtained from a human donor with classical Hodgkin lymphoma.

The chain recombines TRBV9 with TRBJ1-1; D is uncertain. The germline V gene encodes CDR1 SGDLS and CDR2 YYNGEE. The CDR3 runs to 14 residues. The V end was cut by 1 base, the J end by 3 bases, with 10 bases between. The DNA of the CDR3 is TGTGCCAGCAGCGTAAGTTCCGAGGACACTGAAGCTTTCTTT. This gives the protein CASSVSSEDTEAFF.

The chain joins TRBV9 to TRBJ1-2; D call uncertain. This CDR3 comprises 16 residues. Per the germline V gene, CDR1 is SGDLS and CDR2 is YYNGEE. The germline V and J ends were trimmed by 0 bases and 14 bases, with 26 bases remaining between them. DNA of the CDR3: TGTGCCAGCAGCGTAGAATTGGAGGGTTGTCTCTATGCGGGGACCTTC. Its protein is CASSVELEGCLYAGTF.

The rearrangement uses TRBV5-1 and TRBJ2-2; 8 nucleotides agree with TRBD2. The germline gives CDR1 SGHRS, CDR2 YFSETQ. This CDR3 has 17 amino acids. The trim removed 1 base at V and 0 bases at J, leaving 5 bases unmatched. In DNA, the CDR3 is TGCGCCAGCAGCTTGCTCACTAGCGGCACGAACACCGGGGAGCTGTTTTTT. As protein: CASSLLTSGTNTGELFF.

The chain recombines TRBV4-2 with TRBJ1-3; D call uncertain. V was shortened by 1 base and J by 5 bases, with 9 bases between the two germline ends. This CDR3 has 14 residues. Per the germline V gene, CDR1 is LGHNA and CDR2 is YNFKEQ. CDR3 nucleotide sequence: TGTGCCAGCAGCCAAGGGTTGATAAGAAACACCATATATTTT. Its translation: CASSQGLIRNTIYF.

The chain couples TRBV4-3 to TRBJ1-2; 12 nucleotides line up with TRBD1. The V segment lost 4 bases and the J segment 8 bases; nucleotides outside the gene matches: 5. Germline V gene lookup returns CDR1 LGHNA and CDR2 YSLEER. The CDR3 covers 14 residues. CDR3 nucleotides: TGCGCCAGCAGCCCGGGACAGGGGGCGGAGGGCTACACCTTC. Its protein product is CASSPGQGAEGYTF.

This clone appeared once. In DNA, the CDR3 is TGTGCCAGTAGTGGGTTGGGACTGAACTACGAGCAGTACTTC. This codes for CASSGLGLNYEQYF. This chain links TRBV19 with TRBJ2-7, with D possibly TRBD2 on 6 matching bases. Germline-derived CDR1 and CDR2 are LNHDA and SQIVND (reference sequence). The length of the CDR3 is 14 residues. V was pared by 5 bases and J by 3 bases, with 14 bases between. The full variable domain, with the rest looked up from reference TRBV19 and TRBJ2-7, is DGGITQSPKYLFRKEGQNVTLSCEQNLNHDAMYWYRQDPGQGLRLIYYSQIVNDFQKGDIAEGYSVSREKKESFPLTVTSAQKNPTAFYLCASSGLGLNYEQYFGPGTRLTVT.

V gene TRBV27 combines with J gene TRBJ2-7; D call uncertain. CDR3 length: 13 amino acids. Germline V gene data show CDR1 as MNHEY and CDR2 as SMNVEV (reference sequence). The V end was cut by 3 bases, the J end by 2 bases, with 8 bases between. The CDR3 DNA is TGTGCCAGCAGTTTCGGGCGGACCTACGAGCAGTACTTC. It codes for CASSFGRTYEQYF.

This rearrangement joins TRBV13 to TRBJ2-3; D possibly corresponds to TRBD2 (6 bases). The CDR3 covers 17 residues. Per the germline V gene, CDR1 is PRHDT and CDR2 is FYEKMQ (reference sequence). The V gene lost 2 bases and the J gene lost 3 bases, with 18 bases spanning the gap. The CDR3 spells CASSLRGGTSGTDTQYF. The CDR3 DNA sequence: TGTGCCAGCAGCTTAAGGGGCGGGACCTCCGGGACAGATACGCAGTATTTT.

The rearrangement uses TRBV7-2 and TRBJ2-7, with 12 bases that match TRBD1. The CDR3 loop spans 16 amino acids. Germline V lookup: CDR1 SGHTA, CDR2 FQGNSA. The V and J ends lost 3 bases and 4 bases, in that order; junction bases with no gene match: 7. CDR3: CASSFEGTGGMYEQYF. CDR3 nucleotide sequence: TGTGCCAGCAGCTTCGAAGGGACAGGGGGCATGTACGAGCAGTACTTC.

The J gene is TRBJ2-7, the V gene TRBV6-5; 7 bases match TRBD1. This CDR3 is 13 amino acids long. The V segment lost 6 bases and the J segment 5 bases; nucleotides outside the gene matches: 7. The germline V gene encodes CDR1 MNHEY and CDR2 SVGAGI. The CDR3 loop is CASRTGTRDEQYF. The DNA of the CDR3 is TGTGCCAGCAGGACAGGGACCAGGGACGAGCAGTACTTC.

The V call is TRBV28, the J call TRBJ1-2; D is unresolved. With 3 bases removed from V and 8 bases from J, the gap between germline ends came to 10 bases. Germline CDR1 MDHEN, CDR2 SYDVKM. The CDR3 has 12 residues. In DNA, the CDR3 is TGTGCCAGCAGTTTCGGAGTTGGCGGCTACACCTTC. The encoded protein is CASSFGVGGYTF.